Sequencing of this TCR beta chain was carried out in a study of tumor-infiltrating lymphocytes in primary liver carcinoma. Unsorted whole blood supplied the blood RNA, and germline DNA was isolated too. Enrolled patients were chronically infected with HBV and treatment-naive. A constant-region primer served to make TCR beta cDNA from 500 to 550 ng total RNA. TCR beta libraries came from three nested multiplex PCR rounds using slightly modified ARM-PCR. Via MiXCR, TCRdb re-called the multiplex PCR reads, giving one row per CDR3 protein. In the table there are over 250,000 distinct CDR3 sequences, approximately 54% of which are singletons. Concerning this clonotype itself: A much larger clonotype is one base distant, so this may be a read error.

This clonotype originated in a woman between 25 and 40 years old with primary liver carcinoma and hepatitis B virus infection. Source material: peripheral blood.

In nucleotides, the CDR3 is TGCAGCGCCGAAGGTACTAACTATGCCTACACCTTC. Translating gives CSAEGTNYAYTF. This chain joins TRBV29-1 and TRBJ1-2, with D unresolved. Germline assignment: CDR1 SQVTM and CDR2 ANQGSEA. The CDR3 extends over 12 amino acids.